Following are 14 T cell receptor beta chains from one sample sequenced in a study of regulatory T cells in long-lasting Graves disease. Time point indicated: newly diagnosed GD, antithyroid drugs for less than 3 months. PBMC RNA served as the TCR library source. Investigators prepared the TCR beta libraries by applying iRepertoire HTBI primers and Arm-PCR of CDR3 regions. TCRdb re-analysed the multiplex PCR reads in MiXCR, keeping a single row per CDR3 protein. This sample has about 560,000 distinct CDR3 sequences; about 16% occur once, and the top ten carry about 12%. These data also formed part of another study, on T cells in Graves' hyperthyroidism and ophthalmopathy.

Specimen: peripheral blood mononuclear cells (PBMCs), collected at new diagnosis, from a patient treated with antithyroid drugs. Source of these receptors: a young man with Graves disease.

This clonotype was counted ten times or more. This chain uses TRBV19 with TRBJ2-1; TRBD2 matches at 8 bases. Trimming cost V 6 bases and J 1 base; bases outside gene matches: 2. The CDR3 loop spans 14 amino acids. Germline V lookup: CDR1 LNHDA, CDR2 SQIVND (reference sequence). Here the CDR3 reads CASRERGSYNEQFF. For the CDR3, the DNA is TGTGCCAGTAGAGAGCGGGGGTCCTACAATGAGCAGTTCTTC.

This clonotype was observed many times. The chain has TRBV2 and TRBJ1-1, with no clear D. V was cut by 4 bases and J by 1 base, with 7 bases left in between. The CDR3 is made up of 13 amino acids. Germline assignment: CDR1 SNHLY and CDR2 FYNNEI. CDR3 in amino acids: CASSVLGNTEAFF. DNA for the CDR3: TGTGCCAGCAGTGTGTTAGGGAACACTGAAGCTTTCTTT.

This chain connects TRBV5-1 to TRBJ2-7, with 7 bases matching TRBD1. The CDR3 loop spans 15 amino acids. Germline values: CDR1 SGHRS, CDR2 YFSETQ. The V and J ends lost 4 bases and 3 bases, in that order; junction bases with no gene match: 10. The CDR3 coding sequence is TGCGCCAGCAGCCAGGGTTCCGGGACAGACTACGAGCAGTACTTC. Translating it yields CASSQGSGTDYEQYF.

This chain joins TRBV3-1 and TRBJ1-1, with unresolved D. V dropped 6 bases and J dropped 1 base, with 9 bases sitting between them. Germline V gene sequence: CDR1 LGHDT, CDR2 YNNKEL (reference sequence). The CDR3 is made up of 13 amino acids. DNA of the CDR3: TGTGCCAGCAGGCCCTGGCGGAACACTGAAGCTTTCTTT. Encoded protein: CASRPWRNTEAFF.

J is TRBJ2-4 and V is TRBV5-1; either TRBD1 or TRBD2 may fit D (6 bases each). CDR1 and CDR2 from the germline V gene are SGHRS and YFSETQ. This CDR3 region has 16 residues. Deletions cut 1 base from V and 7 bases from J, with 18 bases between. The CDR3 protein is CASSLNGRGPRNIQYF. The CDR3 nucleotides are TGCGCCAGCAGCTTGAATGGTCGGGGGCCGAGGAACATTCAGTACTTC.

There are a few counts of this clonotype. The chain has TRBV12-5 and TRBJ2-6; D gene unclear. The germline V and J ends were trimmed by 0 bases and 1 base, with 7 bases remaining between them. Per the germline V gene, CDR1 is LGHNT and CDR2 is FRNRAP. CDR3 length equals 16 residues. CDR3 sequence (DNA): TGTGCTAGTGGTTTGGTGAAGGGATCTGGGGCCAACGTCCTGACTTTC. This sequence encodes CASGLVKGSGANVLTF.

J is TRBJ1-5 and V is TRBV27; 11 bases are a match to TRBD1. V dropped 4 bases and J dropped 1; count of bases not matched to a gene: 9. CDR3 size: 18 residues. Looked up from germline, CDR1 is MNHEY and CDR2 is SMNVEV (reference sequence). The CDR3 loop reads CASSSPGTGGWSNQPQHF. The CDR3, as DNA: TGTGCCAGCAGTTCCCCCGGGACAGGGGGATGGAGCAATCAGCCCCAGCATTTT.

This clonotype was found a few times. The V gene is TRBV4-1, the J gene TRBJ2-1, with 7 bases fitting TRBD2. CDR1 and CDR2 (germline): MGHRA, YSYEKL. CDR3 size: 15 residues. Trimming at V came to 2 bases and at J to 7 bases, leaving 8 bases not matched to a gene. The CDR3 protein is CASSQREELWNEQFF. The CDR3 region has the DNA TGCGCCAGCAGCCAACGGGAGGAGCTCTGGAATGAGCAGTTCTTC.

This clonotype was found many times. DNA for the CDR3: TGCAGTGCTAGTGGCGGGTCTAGCACAGATACGCAGTATTTT. It encodes CSASGGSSTDTQYF. The chain combines TRBV20-1 with TRBJ2-3; tentatively, D is TRBD2 (5 bases). The CDR3 has 14 amino acids. Germline values: CDR1 DFQATT, CDR2 SNEGSKA (reference sequence). V dropped 3 bases and J dropped 0 bases, with 10 bases sitting between them.

The sample holds many counts of this clonotype. The chain uses TRBV5-5 and TRBJ2-7; D may correspond to TRBD1 or TRBD2 (6 bases each). Between the trimmed V and J ends, which lost 4 bases and 2 bases, there was a span of 16 bases. This CDR3 is 15 amino acids long. Looked up from germline, CDR1 is SGHKS and CDR2 is YYEKEE (reference sequence). CDR3 in amino acids: CASSPTLRDTYEQYF. The CDR3 DNA reads TGTGCCAGCAGCCCGACACTGCGGGACACCTACGAGCAGTACTTC.

This chain joins TRBV2 and TRBJ2-7; TRBD2 agrees at 9 bases. This CDR3 spans 14 amino acids. Germline V gives CDR1 SNHLY, CDR2 FYNNEI. With V trimmed by 2 bases and J by 6 bases, 5 bases remained unmatched. CDR3 region: CASSEWGLAPEQYF. CDR3 sequence (DNA): TGTGCCAGCAGTGAATGGGGACTAGCACCCGAGCAGTACTTC.

This clonotype was recorded many times. This rearrangement joins TRBV7-2 to TRBJ1-2; TRBD1 agrees at 10 bases. Per germline, CDR1 SGHTA and CDR2 FQGNSA. The junction had 12 bases not matched to a gene; V was cut back by 5 bases and J by 6 bases. The CDR3 runs to 16 residues. In nucleotides, the CDR3 is TGTGCCAGCAGCAGTGAGATGACAGGGGGCATGAATGGCTACACCTTC. Encoded protein: CASSSEMTGGMNGYTF.

DNA of the CDR3: TGTGCCATCAGTGAGGGTAAAGGTGGGACAGTGTACAATGAGCAGTTCTTC. Protein product: CAISEGKGGTVYNEQFF. This chain connects TRBV10-3 to TRBJ2-1; 7 bases align to TRBD1. Per the germline V gene, CDR1 is ENHRY and CDR2 is SYGVKD. V lost 2 bases, J lost 4 bases, and 11 bases stayed unmatched. The CDR3 totals 17 residues.

This clonotype was recorded many times. The chain uses TRBV7-8 and TRBJ2-7; 10 bases agree with TRBD2. In germline, CDR1 is SGHVS, CDR2 FQNEAQ. V lost 5 bases to trimming and J lost 4 bases; unmatched junction nucleotides: 5. The CDR3 spans 14 residues. DNA for the CDR3: TGTGCCAGCAGCGCAGGACTAGCGGCATACGAGCAGTACTTC. Protein: CASSAGLAAYEQYF.